This T cell receptor (beta chain) was identified during a study of T-cell reconstitution after alpha-beta-depleted transplantation in children. Construction of the TCRbeta library involved unique molecular identifiers. TCRdb analysed the PCR reads with MiXCR anew, one entry per CDR3 protein. The top ten hold less than 5% of the sample, which has about 610,000 distinct CDR3 sequences, about 10% seen once. Trimming pared 5 bases from V and 7 bases from J, leaving 14 bases between. CDR3 length: 14 amino acids. Germline CDR1 is SGHTA and CDR2 is FQGNSA. This clonotype was picked up a small number of times.

This specimen was PBMCs from the stem cell graft donor, taken from the stem cell graft. The clonotype originates from a human donor who donated a stem cell graft to a child with acute myeloid leukemia. The V gene is TRBV7-2, the J gene TRBJ2-2; D gene ambiguous. DNA for the CDR3: TGTGCCAGCAGCCCCGTATCGACTGTCGGGGAGCTGTTTTTT. Its translation: CASSPVSTVGELFF.